The 25 T cell receptor beta chains below were found in one sample sequenced in a study of blood T cell repertoires in COVID-19. Sequencing used immunoSEQ multiplex PCR; TCRdb keeps in-frame clones, though not all of them. The table has around 300,000 clones, 75% to 90% seen once; the top ten hold 5% to 6%. Sequenced input: PBMCs or T cells enriched from blood (not recorded which). The receptors were sampled from a man aged 25-45 years who had recovered from COVID-19.

The CDR3 DNA follows: TGTGCCAGCAGCTTAGTAGGACAGGGGATTGAGCAGTTCTTC. This sequence encodes CASSLVGQGIEQFF. J is TRBJ2-1 and V is TRBV7-3, with TRBD1 matching over 9 bases. V shed 2 bases and J 9 bases; nucleotides not matched to a gene: 5. Germline V gene sequence: CDR1 SGHTA, CDR2 FQGTGA. This CDR3 is 14 amino acids long.

V and J are TRBV29-1 and TRBJ2-1; TRBD1 agrees at 9 bases. CDR1 is SQVTM and CDR2 is ANQGSEA in the germline V gene. The CDR3 sequence is 16 residues long. V trimming: 8 bases; J trimming: 3 bases; junction bases outside the gene matches: 14. CDR3 in amino acids: CSPSGPGQGGYNEQFF. CDR3 nucleotide sequence: TGCAGCCCATCTGGCCCGGGACAGGGAGGCTACAATGAGCAGTTCTTC.

The chain is built from TRBV4-1 and TRBJ1-1; 9 bases align to TRBD1. CDR3 length: 16 residues. V dropped 2 bases and J dropped 8; count of bases not matched to a gene: 12. Germline V gene data show CDR1 as MGHRA and CDR2 as YSYEKL. CDR3 residues: CASSQIPRGQGVEAFF. The CDR3 bases are TGCGCCAGCAGCCAAATCCCGAGGGGACAGGGAGTGGAAGCTTTCTTT.

The CDR3 region has the DNA TGTGCCAGCAGCTCCGGGACAGGGGGCAATCAGCCCCAGCATTTT. This sequence encodes CASSSGTGGNQPQHF. The rearrangement uses TRBV6-5 and TRBJ1-5, with TRBD1 matching 10 bases. Germline V lookup: CDR1 MNHEY, CDR2 SVGAGI. Trimming removed 6 bases from V and 2 bases from J; junction bases left unmatched: 4. The CDR3 extends over 15 amino acids.

The chain links TRBV19 to TRBJ2-3, with 7 bases aligning to TRBD2. There are 11 residues in the CDR3. CDR1 is LNHDA and CDR2 is SQIVND in the germline V gene (reference sequence). With 5 bases clipped from V and 14 bases from J, the junction kept 7 bases outside the gene matches. CDR3 DNA sequence: TGTGCCAGTAGTGCAGCGGGGTGGGGGTATTTT. Residues: CASSAAGWGYF.

The chain links TRBV2 to TRBJ1-5, with D possibly being TRBD1 (5 bases). Germline V gene sequence: CDR1 SNHLY, CDR2 FYNNEI. V lost 5 bases and J lost 9, with 17 bases in between. The CDR3 totals 14 residues. The CDR3 region has the DNA TGTGCCAGCAGTCTGACAGATTTTACGGGGCCCCAGCATTTT. Translation gives CASSLTDFTGPQHF.

The chain employs TRBV27 and TRBJ1-2, with TRBD1 matching 9 bases. Germline values: CDR1 MNHEY, CDR2 SMNVEV (reference sequence). Germline trimming cut 6 bases from V and 9 bases from J; bases unmatched to any gene: 14. This CDR3 is built from 15 residues. CDR3 region: CASSTLDRGYESYTF. The CDR3 DNA reads as TGTGCCAGCAGCACCTTAGACAGGGGGTACGAGAGCTACACCTTC.

The chain recombines TRBV29-1 with TRBJ1-1; D is ambiguous. This CDR3 is built from 12 residues. Germline CDR1 reads SQVTM; CDR2 reads ANQGSEA. V gave up 5 bases and J gave up 1 base, with 8 bases separating them. The CDR3 sequence is CSVLSWNTEAFF. DNA of the CDR3: TGCAGCGTTTTGTCGTGGAACACTGAAGCTTTCTTT.

CDR3 sequence reads: CASSLARDRVKETQYF. CDR3 nucleotides: TGCGCCAGCAGCTTGGCCCGGGACAGGGTGAAGGAGACCCAGTACTTC. The rearrangement joins TRBV5-1 to TRBJ2-5, with 9 positions matching TRBD1. V was clipped by 0 bases and J by 5 bases; unmatched bases: 8. The CDR3 has 16 amino acids. The germline V gene encodes CDR1 SGHRS and CDR2 YFSETQ.

The chain is built from TRBV25-1 and TRBJ2-7, with TRBD1 as a possible D gene (6 bases). Germline values: CDR1 MGHDK, CDR2 SYGVNS. The CDR3 runs 14 residues. V was clipped by 4 bases and J by 2 bases, with 12 bases between them. The CDR3 protein is CASSGLQGAYEQYF. CDR3 in DNA: TGTGCCAGCAGTGGATTACAGGGAGCCTACGAGCAGTACTTC.

J is TRBJ1-2 and V is TRBV6-2 or TRBV6-3; no definite D call. V was pared by 2 bases and J by 2 bases, with 12 bases between. The germline gives CDR1 MNHEY, CDR2 SVGEGT. This CDR3 region has 15 residues. The CDR3 nucleotides read TGTGCCAGCAGTTACATCGGGAAACAGAACTATGGCTACACCTTC. Its translation is CASSYIGKQNYGYTF.

The chain has TRBV28 and TRBJ1-3, with 9 positions matching TRBD1. The length of the CDR3 is 17 residues. Germline V lookup: CDR1 MDHEN, CDR2 SYDVKM. Losses at the gene ends were 4 bases for V and 3 bases for J; bases not matched to a gene: 10. CDR3 protein: CASSSRDRVIGGNTIYF. CDR3 bases: TGTGCCAGCAGTTCCAGGGACAGGGTGATTGGTGGAAACACCATATATTTT.

V gene TRBV20-1 combines with J gene TRBJ2-5; 14 positions match TRBD2. This CDR3 contains 16 residues. V lost 3 bases and J lost 1; bases outside the gene matches: 4. The germline CDR1 and CDR2 sequences are DFQATT and SNEGSKA (reference sequence). CDR3 coding DNA: TGCAGTGCTAGTGAGGGACTAGCGGGGGCCCAAGAGACCCAGTACTTC. Its protein product is CSASEGLAGAQETQYF.

The chain uses TRBV7-9 and TRBJ1-1, with D perhaps TRBD1 (5 bases). The CDR3 has 15 residues. In germline, CDR1 is SEHNR, CDR2 FQNEAQ (reference sequence). The germline V and J ends were trimmed by 7 bases and 0 bases, with 15 bases remaining between them. CDR3 protein: CASTPADSLNTEAFF. The CDR3 DNA follows: TGTGCCAGCACTCCCGCTGACAGTTTGAACACTGAAGCTTTCTTT. Supplemented by reference TRBV7-9 and TRBJ1-1, the full variable domain reads DTGVSQNPRHKITKRGQNVTFRCDPISEHNRLYWYRQTLGQGPEFLTYFQNEAQLEKSRLLSDRFSAERPKGSFSTLEIQRTEQGDSAMYLCASTPADSLNTEAFFGQGTRLTVV.

This chain links TRBV27 with TRBJ2-3, with 9 bases aligning to TRBD1. V shed 6 bases, J shed 6 bases, and the junction held 7 bases outside the gene matches. CDR3 length: 14 residues. Germline-derived CDR1 and CDR2 are MNHEY and SMNVEV (reference sequence). For the CDR3, the DNA is TGTGCCAGCAGGGGGACAGGGTGGGGGGATACGCAGTATTTT. Encoded protein: CASRGTGWGDTQYF.

The rearrangement joins TRBV19 to TRBJ2-2, with D uncertain. The CDR3 is 14 amino acids. Trimming took 2 bases from V and 8 from J, leaving 12 bases between them. Germline values: CDR1 LNHDA, CDR2 SQIVND (reference sequence). This chain's CDR3 is CASSITHDSGELFF. The CDR3 coding sequence is TGTGCCAGTAGTATAACCCATGACTCGGGGGAGCTGTTTTTT. The variable domain in full, with the rest retrieved from reference TRBV19 and TRBJ2-2, is DGGITQSPKYLFRKEGQNVTLSCEQNLNHDAMYWYRQDPGQGLRLIYYSQIVNDFQKGDIAEGYSVSREKKESFPLTVTSAQKNPTAFYLCASSITHDSGELFFGEGSRLTVL.

The sample holds one count of this clone. The V gene is TRBV11-2, the J gene TRBJ2-5; TRBD2 aligns across 9 bases. The CDR3 has 15 residues. Germline V gene data show CDR1 as SGHAT and CDR2 as FQNNGV. Trimming cost V 5 bases and J 4 bases; bases outside gene matches: 8. Written as DNA, the CDR3 is TGTGCCAGCAGCACTACCCCACTAGCGGGAGAGACCCAGTACTTC. Encoded protein: CASSTTPLAGETQYF. The complete variable domain, with remaining parts taken from reference TRBV11-2 and TRBJ2-5, reads EAGVAQSPRYKIIEKRQSVAFWCNPISGHATLYWYQQILGQGPKLLIQFQNNGVVDDSQLPKDRFSAERLKGVDSTLKIQPAKLEDSAVYLCASSTTPLAGETQYFGPGTRLLVL.

The chain couples TRBV2 to TRBJ2-2; D possibly corresponds to TRBD1 (6 bases). With 6 bases removed from V and 4 bases from J, the gap between germline ends came to 18 bases. The CDR3 is made up of 16 amino acids. Germline V lookup: CDR1 SNHLY, CDR2 FYNNEI. CDR3 residues: CASRHRAYDGTGELFF. In nucleotides, the CDR3 is TGTGCCAGCAGACACAGGGCTTATGATGGCACCGGGGAGCTGTTTTTT. Full variable domain (remainder filled in from reference TRBV2 and TRBJ2-2): EPEVTQTPSHQVTQMGQEVILRCVPISNHLYFYWYRQILGQKVEFLVSFYNNEISEKSEIFDDQFSVERPDGSNFTLKIRSTKLEDSAMYFCASRHRAYDGTGELFFGEGSRLTVL.

The CDR3 bases are TGTGCCAGCAGCTTAGTGGCAGGGCTCGACCTTTACGAGCAGTACTTC. Translation: CASSLVAGLDLYEQYF. The chain joins TRBV11-3 to TRBJ2-7, with D perhaps matching TRBD1 (5 bases). Germline assignment: CDR1 SGHNT and CDR2 YENEEA. Deletions cut 1 base from V and 4 bases from J, with 17 bases between. The CDR3 loop spans 16 amino acids.

The rearrangement uses TRBV6-1 and TRBJ2-1, with 8 bases that match TRBD2. This CDR3 has 16 residues. The V and J ends lost 3 bases and 7 bases, in that order; junction bases with no gene match: 11. The V gene's germline CDR1 is MNHNS and CDR2 SASEGT. CDR3 sequence: CASSEVVSGAGNEQFF. The CDR3 DNA reads TGTGCCAGCAGTGAGGTGGTTAGCGGGGCGGGTAATGAGCAGTTCTTC.

This chain links TRBV5-6 with TRBJ2-4; the D is unclear. The CDR3 consists of 15 residues. CDR1 SGHDT and CDR2 YYEEEE come from the germline V gene. Trimming shortened V by 0 bases and J by 2 bases, and 9 bases separated the two germline ends. CDR3 bases: TGTGCCAGCAGCTTGGGGGCTTGGTCCAAAAACATTCAGTACTTC. This gives the protein CASSLGAWSKNIQYF.

DNA for the CDR3: TGTGCCAGCAGCTTAGGACAGAGTTTAGGCTACACCTTC. It specifies CASSLGQSLGYTF. The rearrangement links TRBV5-6 to TRBJ1-2, with a weak D call TRBD1 (6 bases). Trimming removed 2 bases at V and 8 bases at J, with 13 bases between. This CDR3 is 13 amino acids long. Germline CDR1 reads SGHDT; CDR2 reads YYEEEE.

In DNA form, the CDR3 reads TGTGCCAGCAGCCCTCGACAGAACTATGGCTACACCTTC. Protein product: CASSPRQNYGYTF. This chain connects TRBV11-2 to TRBJ1-2, with D possibly TRBD1 on 5 matching bases. The CDR3 contains 13 residues. Germline values: CDR1 SGHAT, CDR2 FQNNGV. V was cut by 5 bases and J by 2 bases, with 9 bases left in between.

The chain links TRBV9 to TRBJ2-3, with 7 nucleotides matching TRBD2. The CDR3 covers 15 residues. The germline V gene has CDR1 SGDLS and CDR2 YYNGEE. With V trimmed by 4 bases and J by 5 bases, 10 bases remained unmatched. CDR3 sequence reads: CASSPSGTTGDTQYF. The CDR3 region has the DNA TGTGCCAGCAGCCCTTCCGGGACTACCGGAGATACGCAGTATTTT. The whole variable domain, remainder taken from reference TRBV9 and TRBJ2-3, is DSGVTQTPKHLITATGQRVTLRCSPRSGDLSVYWYQQSLDQGLQFLIQYYNGEERAKGNILERFSAQQFPDLHSELNLSSLELGDSALYFCASSPSGTTGDTQYFGPGTRLTVL.

The V gene is TRBV7-9, the J gene TRBJ1-1; perhaps TRBD1 as D (6 bases). From germline, CDR1 is SEHNR and CDR2 FQNEAQ (reference sequence). Trimming left V 2 bases short and J 5 bases short, with 9 bases between. The CDR3 runs 13 residues. In nucleotides, the CDR3 is TGTGCCAGCAGCTTATCGGACAGAACTGAAGCTTTCTTT. Protein product: CASSLSDRTEAFF.